The rows below give T cell receptor beta chains drawn from one sample of a study of cytomegalovirus exposure and HLA in healthy donors. The assay was immunoSEQ multiplex PCR, and TCRdb's table has in-frame clones only and misses some. The profile shows roughly 190,000 clones, roughly 13% of them singletons. Input material: PBMCs. Source of these receptors: a man between 50 and 59 years old in good health and CMV-seropositive. The CDR3 runs from the conserved cysteine through the conserved F or W. Each record gives: V gene, J gene, clone size, D gene, CDR3 DNA, CDR3 protein. A D gene is named only where the DNA matches it firmly. A clone size is listed for some rows: how often the clone was seen (once, few, many), or a class if it is expanded.

V: TRBV11-3
J: TRBJ1-1
size: NA
D: NA
DNA: TGTGCCAGCAGCCTCAGCCGGGGCACTGAAGCTTTCTTT
CDR3: CASSLSRGTEAFF

V: TRBV10-2
J: TRBJ2-3
size: NA
D: NA
DNA: TGCGCCAGCAGGGCGGGTAGCACAGATACGCAGTATTTT
CDR3: CASRAGSTDTQYF

V: TRBV6-1
J: TRBJ2-2
size: few
D: TRBD2
DNA: TGTGCCAGCAGAGAACACGGGGGGGCAGGCACCGGGGAGCTGTTTTTT
CDR3: CASREHGGAGTGELFF

V: TRBV28
J: TRBJ2-2
size: NA
D: TRBD1
DNA: TGTGCCAGCAGTTTGAACAGACAGGGCTGGGCCGGGGAGCTGTTTTTT
CDR3: CASSLNRQGWAGELFF

V: TRBV7-2
J: TRBJ2-5
size: few
D: TRBD1
DNA: TGTGCCAGCAGCCTATATTGGGACAGGGGGAGACGGGAGACCCAGTACTTC
CDR3: CASSLYWDRGRRETQYF

V: TRBV30
J: TRBJ1-2
size: NA
D: TRBD1
DNA: TGTGCCTGGAGTGGGGGGGCAGGGGGCGCCGGTGGCTACACCTTC
CDR3: CAWSGGAGGAGGYTF

V: TRBV10-2
J: TRBJ2-5
size: few
D: NA
DNA: TGCGCCAGCAGTGAGATCGAGCGGACCCAGTACTTC
CDR3: CASSEIERTQYF

V: TRBV6-5
J: TRBJ2-1
size: NA
D: NA
DNA: TGTGCCAGCAGTTACTCGGGGGGGCCTTATGAGCAGTTCTTC
CDR3: CASSYSGGPYEQFF

V: TRBV19
J: TRBJ1-5
size: NA
D: NA
DNA: TGTGCCAGTGGAGCTCGAGGGAGGGGAAATCAGCCCCAGCATTTT
CDR3: CASGARGRGNQPQHF

V: TRBV5-1
J: TRBJ1-2
size: few
D: TRBD1
DNA: TGCGCCAGCAGCCTTAGTGTGGACAGGGATGGCTACACCTTC
CDR3: CASSLSVDRDGYTF

V: TRBV11-3
J: TRBJ2-7
size: NA
D: TRBD1
DNA: TGTGCCAGCAGCTCCGCCGGGACAGGGGCCTACGAGCAGTACTTC
CDR3: CASSSAGTGAYEQYF

V: TRBV25-1
J: TRBJ1-5
size: NA
D: NA
DNA: TGTGCCAGCAGTGGTGGGGGGAGGGAACAGCCCCAGCATTTT
CDR3: CASSGGGREQPQHF

V: TRBV5-4
J: TRBJ2-2
size: few
D: NA
DNA: TGTGCCAGCAGCTTGGTAGGGGGCACCGGGGAGCTGTTTTTT
CDR3: CASSLVGGTGELFF

V: TRBV9
J: TRBJ2-3
size: few
D: TRBD1
DNA: TGTGCCAGCAGCAAACTCAGGGGGCCAGATACGCAGTATTTT
CDR3: CASSKLRGPDTQYF

V: TRBV10-3
J: TRBJ1-5
size: NA
D: NA
DNA: TGTGCCATCAGTGAAGACAGTAGCAATCAGCCCCAGCATTTT
CDR3: CAISEDSSNQPQHF

V: TRBV6-1
J: TRBJ1-3
size: NA
D: NA
DNA: TGTGCCAGCAGTGAACGACATACTGGAAACACCATATATTTT
CDR3: CASSERHTGNTIYF

V: TRBV2
J: TRBJ1-5
size: NA
D: NA
DNA: TGTGCCAGCAGTCCGGGACATTTTAGCAATCAGCCCCAGCATTTT
CDR3: CASSPGHFSNQPQHF

V: TRBV10-2
J: TRBJ1-5
size: NA
D: TRBD1
DNA: TGCGCCAACATGACAGGGGGGAATCAGCCCCAGCATTTT
CDR3: CANMTGGNQPQHF

V: TRBV5-1
J: TRBJ2-7
size: NA
D: NA
DNA: TGCGCCAGCAGCTTTGAAGGAGCGAATTCCTACGAGCAGTACTTC
CDR3: CASSFEGANSYEQYF

V: TRBV25-1
J: TRBJ2-5
size: NA
D: NA
DNA: TGTGCCAGCAGTGAATACGAAGAGACCCAGTACTTC
CDR3: CASSEYEETQYF

V: TRBV6-5
J: TRBJ2-5
size: few
D: NA
DNA: TGTGCCAGCGCAGAACAGCAAGAGACCCAGTACTTC
CDR3: CASAEQQETQYF

V: TRBV4-2
J: TRBJ2-3
size: few
D: TRBD2
DNA: TGTGCCAGCAGCCAGCCGCCTAGCGGGGGCACAGATACGCAGTATTTT
CDR3: CASSQPPSGGTDTQYF

V: TRBV7-9
J: TRBJ1-2
size: few
D: NA
DNA: TGTGCCAGCAGCCCAGGGGACCCTAACTATGGCTACACCTTC
CDR3: CASSPGDPNYGYTF

V: TRBV5-1
J: TRBJ2-7
size: few
D: NA
DNA: TGCGCCAGCAGCACGGGGGAAAGTACCTACGAGCAGTACTTC
CDR3: CASSTGESTYEQYF

V: TRBV6-5
J: TRBJ2-5
size: few
D: TRBD2
DNA: TGTGCCAGCAGTTTAAAGAGAGCGGGGCGAGAGACCCAGTACTTC
CDR3: CASSLKRAGRETQYF

V: TRBV19
J: TRBJ2-5
size: NA
D: TRBD1
DNA: TGTGCCAGTGGGGACAGGGGGAAAGAGACCCAGTACTTC
CDR3: CASGDRGKETQYF

V: TRBV5-6
J: TRBJ1-2
size: few
D: NA
DNA: TGTGCCAGCAGCTTGGGACTAGGGGATGGGGACTATGGCTACACCTTC
CDR3: CASSLGLGDGDYGYTF

V: TRBV5-6
J: TRBJ1-6
size: few
D: TRBD1
DNA: TGTGCCAGCAGCTCCCGGACAGGGATGTATTCACCCCTACACTTT
CDR3: CASSSRTGMYSPLHF

V: TRBV5-4
J: TRBJ1-6
size: NA
D: NA
DNA: TGTGCCAGCAATAAGGAGTCAGGGAACTCACCCCTCCACTTT
CDR3: CASNKESGNSPLHF

V: TRBV4-2
J: TRBJ2-3
size: few
D: TRBD2
DNA: TGTGCCAGCAGCCAAGATATGGCAGCGGGGGGCCGCCCAGATACGCAGTATTTT
CDR3: CASSQDMAAGGRPDTQYF

V: TRBV6-5
J: TRBJ2-7
size: NA
D: NA
DNA: TGTGCCAGCAGTATGGGGAGCGAGCAGTACTTC
CDR3: CASSMGSEQYF

V: TRBV5-1
J: TRBJ2-2
size: few
D: NA
DNA: TGCGCCAGCAGCCTCCTCGCAGGGGCGAACACCGGGGAGCTGTTTTTT
CDR3: CASSLLAGANTGELFF

V: TRBV2
J: TRBJ1-5
size: NA
D: NA
DNA: TGTGCCAGCAGTGATGCAGGGCAGGGTGTAGGTCAGCCCCAGCATTTT
CDR3: CASSDAGQGVGQPQHF

V: TRBV7-2
J: TRBJ1-2
size: NA
D: TRBD1
DNA: TGTGCCAGCAGCTTACCTCCGGGACAGGGCTCTGGCTACACCTTC
CDR3: CASSLPPGQGSGYTF

V: TRBV29-1
J: TRBJ2-5
size: NA
D: NA
DNA: TGCAGCGCCGGGGGACGGACTCAAGAGACCCAGTACTTC
CDR3: CSAGGRTQETQYF

V: TRBV7-9
J: TRBJ2-3
size: few
D: NA
DNA: TGTGCCAGCAGCTTAGGGCCGAGGGCGCAGTATTTT
CDR3: CASSLGPRAQYF

V: TRBV6-6
J: TRBJ2-7
size: few
D: NA
DNA: TGTGCCAGCAGTTACTCCGACAGCCATTCTACCTACGAGCAGTACTTC
CDR3: CASSYSDSHSTYEQYF